This T cell receptor (beta chain) was identified in a study of cytomegalovirus exposure and HLA in healthy donors. About the research overall: One earlier analysis, a look at some 180 million T cells, found some 120 million unique TCR beta sequences.

On this clone itself: The antigen is unknown.

Study-wide results and limits: A later analysis reportedly found fewer N-insertions in an Asian-associated ancestry cluster than the roughly 700-donor mean. Only CMV serostatus was available as immune exposure information. A link between a missense DCLRE1C variant and TCR beta V- and J-gene trimming emerged from a later analysis.

The PCR contained 60 Vbeta and 13 Jbeta primers. Only in-frame clones appear in the TCRdb table, and some are missing; sequencing was by immunoSEQ multiplex PCR. The sample consists of around 150,000 clones, about 70% of them appearing once. Sequencing was performed on PBMCs. The TCR was taken from a woman between 35 and 50 years old in good health and CMV-seropositive.

CDR3 sequence: CASSAVGQGDSPLHF. The CDR3 bases are TGTGCCAGCAGTGCCGTCGGACAGGGTGATTCACCCCTCCACTTT. V and J are TRBV25-1 and TRBJ1-6, with TRBD1 matching 8 bases. V lost 4 bases, J lost 8 bases, and 7 bases stayed unmatched. Germline lookup yields CDR1 MGHDK and CDR2 SYGVNS. This CDR3 has 15 amino acids. The entire variable domain, with the rest obtained from reference TRBV25-1 and TRBJ1-6, is as follows: EADIYQTPRYLVIGTGKKITLECSQTMGHDKMYWYQQDPGMELHLIHYSYGVNSTEKGDLSSESTVSRIRTEHFPLTLESARPSHTSQYLCASSAVGQGDSPLHFGNGTRLTVT.